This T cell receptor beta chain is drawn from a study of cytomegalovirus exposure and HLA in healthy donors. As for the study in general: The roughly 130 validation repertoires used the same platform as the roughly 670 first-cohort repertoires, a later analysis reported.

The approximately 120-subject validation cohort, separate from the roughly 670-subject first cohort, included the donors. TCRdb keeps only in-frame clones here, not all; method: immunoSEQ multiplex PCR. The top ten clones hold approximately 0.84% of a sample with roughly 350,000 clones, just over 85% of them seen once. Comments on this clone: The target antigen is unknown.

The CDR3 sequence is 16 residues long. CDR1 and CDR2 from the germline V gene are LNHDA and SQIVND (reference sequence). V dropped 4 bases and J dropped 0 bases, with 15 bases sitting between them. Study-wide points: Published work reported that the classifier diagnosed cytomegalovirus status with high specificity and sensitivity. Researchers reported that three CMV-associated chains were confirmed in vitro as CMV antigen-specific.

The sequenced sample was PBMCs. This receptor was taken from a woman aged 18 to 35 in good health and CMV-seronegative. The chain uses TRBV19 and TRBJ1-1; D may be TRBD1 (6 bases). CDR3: CASSRLVGAMNTEAFF. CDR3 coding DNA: TGTGCCAGTAGTAGACTCGTGGGGGCTATGAACACTGAAGCTTTCTTT.